This T cell receptor (beta chain) was observed in a study of blood T cell repertoires in COVID-19. V shed 6 bases, J shed 3 bases, and the junction held 5 bases outside the gene matches. In germline, CDR1 is SNHLY, CDR2 FYNNEI. The CDR3 has 14 residues. The assay was immunoSEQ multiplex PCR, and TCRdb's table has in-frame clones only and misses some. The sample holds about 130,000 clones, around 83% seen once. Sequenced sample: PBMCs or T cells enriched from blood (not recorded which). This receptor was taken from a man aged 25-45 years who had recovered from COVID-19. This chain links TRBV2 with TRBJ1-2; 9 positions match TRBD1. The CDR3: CASSARDRDYGYTF. The CDR3, as DNA: TGTGCCAGCAGCGCCCGGGACAGGGACTATGGCTACACCTTC.